This TCR beta chain was documented in a study of OX40 agonist ivuxolimab in advanced cancers. Study-level background: Patients assigned to dose escalation were diagnosed with hepatocellular carcinoma, melanoma, renal cell or head and neck cancer. Patients achieving partial responses numbered three: one hepatocellular carcinoma case and two cutaneous melanoma cases.

Assay used: immunoSEQ multiplex PCR; TCRdb lists only in-frame clones, some missing. The sample has under 80,000 clones, 86% seen once. The CDR3 length is 15 residues. From germline, CDR1 is SGHTA and CDR2 FQGTGA. Patients had blood sampled at baseline and again on cycle 4 day 1 and cycle 7 day 1. Specimen: CD4+ or CD8+ T cells sorted from blood, collected in a trial of the OX40 agonist ivuxolimab. The chain uses TRBV7-3 and TRBJ2-5, with 9 bases matching TRBD1. The end of the DNA is better explained by TRBJ2-7, so the J call may be wrong. This receptor was identified in an adult with an advanced solid tumor such as melanoma, head and neck, liver or kidney cancer. The CDR3 here is CASSLRPGTGNEQYF. DNA of the CDR3: TGTGCCAGCAGCCTACGTCCCGGGACAGGGAACGAGCAGTACTTC.